Ten or more counts support the clone carrying this TCR beta chain. Its antigen is as yet unknown. This sample is drawn from a study of glioma-infiltrating T cells. Study-wide points: Tissue-blood divergence was below expectation in non-neoplastic patients, above in gliomas. Only very few CDR3 sequences appeared in both tissue and blood.

The iRepertoire nested amplicon-rescue multiplex PCR amplified TCR alpha and beta CDR3s from RNA. One-step reverse transcription and amplification started from around 100-400 ng of tissue mRNA or PBMC total RNA. From the multiplex PCR reads, TCRdb called clonotypes with MiXCR, one entry per CDR3 protein. The sample records approximately 93,000 distinct CDR3 sequences, roughly 40% being singletons. This CDR3 is built from 13 residues. V was shortened by 3 bases and J by 2 bases, with 7 bases between the two germline ends. Germline V gene lookup returns CDR1 SGHVS and CDR2 FNYEAQ. The chain carries TRBV7-6 and TRBJ2-5; D not resolved. Material for sequencing was glioma tissue, nonneoplastic brain tissue, or PBMCs (not recorded which). The receptor was derived from a human donor with low-grade glioma or glioblastoma, undergoing nonglioma brain surgery, or in good health (not recorded which). The CDR3 reads CASSFNQQETQYF. For the CDR3, the DNA is TGTGCCAGCAGCTTTAACCAACAAGAGACCCAGTACTTC.